The clone carrying this TCR beta chain was detected only once. The data were obtained in a study of cytomegalovirus exposure and HLA in healthy donors. A multiplex PCR was run with 60 Vbeta primers and 13 Jbeta primers. The assay was immunoSEQ multiplex PCR, and TCRdb's table has in-frame clones only and misses some. This repertoire shows about 250,000 clones, roughly two thirds found once; its top ten account for under 3%. The TCR sequence derives from a female donor in good health and CMV-seronegative. Sequencing was done on a sample of PBMCs.

CDR3 in DNA: TGTGCCAGCAGCGACCAGACAGGGATCGGAAACACCATATATTTT. As protein: CASSDQTGIGNTIYF. The chain uses TRBV5-4 and TRBJ1-3, with 7 bases fitting TRBD1. J was trimmed by 4 bases and V by 4 bases; bases with no gene match: 8. This CDR3 is built from 15 residues. Germline CDR1 is SGHNT and CDR2 is YYREEE (reference sequence).